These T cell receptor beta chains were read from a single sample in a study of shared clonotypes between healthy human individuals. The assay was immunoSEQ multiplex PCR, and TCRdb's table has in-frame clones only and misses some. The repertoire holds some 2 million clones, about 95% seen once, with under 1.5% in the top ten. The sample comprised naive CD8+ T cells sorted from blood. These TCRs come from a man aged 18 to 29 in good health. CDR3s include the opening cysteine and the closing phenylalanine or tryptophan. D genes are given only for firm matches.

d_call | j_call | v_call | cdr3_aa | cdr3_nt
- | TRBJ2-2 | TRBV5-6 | CASSSDLSTGELFF | TGTGCCAGCAGCTCGGACCTAAGCACCGGGGAGCTGTTTTTT
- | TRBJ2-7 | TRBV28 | CASSPLRADYEQYF | TGTGCCAGCAGCCCATTGAGGGCCGACTACGAGCAGTACTTC
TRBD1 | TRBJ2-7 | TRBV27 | CATGTGVYEQYF | TGTGCCACCGGGACAGGGGTATACGAGCAGTACTTC
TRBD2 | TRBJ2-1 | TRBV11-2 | CASSTSGGLDEQFF | TGTGCCAGCAGCACAAGCGGGGGGCTGGATGAGCAGTTCTTC
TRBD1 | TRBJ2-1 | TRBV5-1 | CASSAPRGTGDYNEQFF | TGCGCCAGCAGCGCGCCCCGGGGGACAGGGGATTACAATGAGCAGTTCTTC
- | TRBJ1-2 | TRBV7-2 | CASSLGGEGEGYGYTF | TGTGCCAGCAGCTTAGGAGGGGAAGGCGAAGGCTATGGCTACACCTTC
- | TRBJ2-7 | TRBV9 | CASSVHWGDYEQYF | TGTGCCAGCAGCGTTCATTGGGGGGACTACGAGCAGTACTTC
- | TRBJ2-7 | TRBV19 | CASSITGNYEQYF | TGTGCCAGTAGTATCACCGGGAACTACGAGCAGTACTTC
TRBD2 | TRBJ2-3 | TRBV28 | CASSGLAGDTDTQYF | TGTGCCAGCAGTGGACTAGCGGGAGACACAGATACGCAGTATTTT
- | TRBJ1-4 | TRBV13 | CASSLSEWITTSEKLFF | TGTGCCAGCAGCTTATCGGAATGGATTACGACCTCCGAAAAACTGTTTTTT
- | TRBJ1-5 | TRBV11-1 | CASSPDGYSNQPQHF | TGTGCCAGCAGCCCGGACGGCTATAGCAATCAGCCCCAGCATTTT
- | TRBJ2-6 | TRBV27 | CASSGGSGQSGANVLTF | TGTGCCAGCAGCGGGGGATCAGGACAGTCTGGGGCCAACGTCCTGACTTTC
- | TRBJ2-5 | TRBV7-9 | CASSSPEWDTQETQYF | TGTGCCAGCAGCTCCCCCGAGTGGGACACACAAGAGACCCAGTACTTC
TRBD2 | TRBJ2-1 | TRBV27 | CASSLLGGGANEQFF | TGTGCCAGCAGTTTATTGGGCGGGGGGGCAAATGAGCAGTTCTTC
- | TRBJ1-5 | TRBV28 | CASSFQGSNQPQHF | TGTGCCAGCAGTTTCCAGGGAAGCAATCAGCCCCAGCATTTT
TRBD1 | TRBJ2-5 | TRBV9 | CASSFWDSQETQYF | TGTGCCAGCAGCTTCTGGGACAGCCAAGAGACCCAGTACTTC
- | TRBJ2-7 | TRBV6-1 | CASTAGTYEQYF | TGTGCCAGCACGGCAGGGACCTACGAGCAGTACTTC
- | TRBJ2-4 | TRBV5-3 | CARFTDPQYF | TGTGCCAGGTTCACTGATCCCCAGTACTTC
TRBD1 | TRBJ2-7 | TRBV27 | CASSLSGDRDFPYEQYF | TGTGCCAGCAGTTTATCGGGGGACAGGGACTTTCCCTACGAGCAGTACTTC
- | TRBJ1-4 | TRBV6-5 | CASSYEAGRDEKLFF | TGTGCCAGCAGTTACGAGGCAGGGCGCGACGAAAAACTGTTTTTT